Listed here is a single T cell receptor (beta chain). Only a few counts were recorded for this clone. This receptor's antigen is unknown. Nothing much larger sits one base from this clone, and base qualities are not available. The CDR3, from cysteine to phenylalanine, totals 17 residues. Only the CDR3 portion is preserved as DNA: 51 bases, with reading frame beginning at the first base. CDR1 SGHRS and CDR2 YFSETQ are derived from the germline V gene. The junction shows trimming of 0 bases on V and 0 bases on J, plus 15 bases between the germline ends. These data originate in a study of cytomegalovirus exposure and HLA in healthy donors (dated by TCRdb to between 2016 and 2019). Regarding the complete study: According to a later analysis, one platform produced both the roughly 120 validation repertoires and the 550 to 800 repertoires of the first cohort. The study aimed to test whether signatures of past pathogen exposure could be identified by cataloging public T cell receptors. In addition to the first cohort of 650 to 800 subjects, a separate validation cohort of around 110 different subjects was used. The study combined high-throughput TCR immunosequencing, statistical association of individual TCRs with disease status, and machine learning to predict cytomegalovirus infection status. What the authors observed across the whole study: In a later analysis, TCRs clustered in the first cohort were found to also tend to co-occur in the 120 or so validation repertoires, with 94% of cluster scores above 0. In the study, some 160 TCR beta chains were listed as associated with cytomegalovirus. In both the original and validation cohorts, the classifier was reported to diagnose cytomegalovirus status with high specificity and sensitivity. In vitro tests confirmed that three of the cytomegalovirus-associated TCR beta chains recognize cytomegalovirus antigens. The authors suggested that the approach could potentially be generalized to other disease states and immunological phenotypes. The validation cohort had no HLA typing available for a later analysis, so co-occurrence within that cohort was assessed over all 120 or so repertoires. Most TCR sequences were seen in very few donors, while some public TCRs were found in many individuals.

Separate from the approximately 700-subject first cohort, the validation cohort of around 130 subjects was the group to which the donors belonged. Preparation of the library involved the immunoSEQ multiplex PCR assay. In the paper's pipeline: A statistical classification framework was developed to diagnose cytomegalovirus status using the catalog of TCR beta chain sequences. TCRdb limited this immuneACCESS table to in-frame rearrangements with V and J called. A share of clones is missing; checked studies link under half to unresolved V genes, and the rest is unexplained. D and trimming come from the DNA, and the V and J calls and clone size come from that table. Present in this sample are a few hundred thousand clones, roughly 88% of which were seen just once. 0.7% to 0.85% of the sample is taken by the ten largest.

The rearranged chain carries TRBV5-1 and TRBJ1-2; the best D guess is TRBD1, with 6 bases matching. Sequencing was done on a sample of PBMCs. This clonotype originated in a woman younger than 35 in good health and CMV-seronegative. The CDR3: CASSLDGRGTANYGYTF. The sequence in DNA is TGCGCCAGCAGCTTGGATGGCAGGGGAACCGCTAACTATGGCTACACCTTC.